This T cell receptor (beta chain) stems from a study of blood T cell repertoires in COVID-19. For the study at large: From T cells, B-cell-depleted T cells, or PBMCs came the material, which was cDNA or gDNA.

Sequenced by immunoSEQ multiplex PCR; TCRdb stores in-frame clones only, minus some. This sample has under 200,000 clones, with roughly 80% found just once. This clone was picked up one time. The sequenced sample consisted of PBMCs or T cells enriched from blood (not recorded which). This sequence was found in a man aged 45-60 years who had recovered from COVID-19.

The CDR3 spells CASSPGQGRNTEAFF. In nucleotides, the CDR3 is TGTGCCAGCAGCCCGGGACAGGGGAGGAACACTGAAGCTTTCTTT. This chain uses TRBV5-4 with TRBJ1-1, with TRBD1 matching over 10 bases. CDR1 and CDR2 from the germline V gene are SGHNT and YYREEE (reference sequence). V shed 4 bases, J shed 1 base, and the junction held 4 bases outside the gene matches. This CDR3 comprises 15 residues.